A single T cell receptor beta chain is shown here with its context. Its antigen is not identified. A J-beta primer mix and a sample-barcoded 5' primer were used in a second PCR of about 6 to 12 cycles. One entry per CDR3 protein results from TCRdb running MiXCR on the 5' RACE reads. The table includes about 680,000 distinct CDR3 sequences, roughly 50% detected once. The entry originates in a study of blood T cells in healthy people across ages. On the study more broadly: The capture of about one barcoded beta molecule per two T cells was achieved by template switching. Study conclusions and caveats: TCR beta diversity, measured per million T cells, fell in a roughly linear way with age. There was a strong correlation between TCR beta diversity and naive T cell percentage.

Isolating PBMCs gave at least 6.5 million of these cells per sample. Germline lookup yields CDR1 SGHTA and CDR2 FQGNSA. V lost 4 bases and J 7 bases, leaving 17 bases between the germline ends. The CDR3 runs 15 residues. The chain links TRBV7-2 to TRBJ2-1, with D perhaps TRBD1 (6 bases). The origin of this receptor is an older woman in good health. Sequenced material: blood. The CDR3 nucleotides are TGTGCCAGCAGCTCCCCTCTCACAGGGAAGAATGAGCAGTTCTTC. It is translated as CASSSPLTGKNEQFF.